These T cell receptor beta chains were read from a single sample in a study of blood T cell repertoires in COVID-19. TCRdb keeps only in-frame clones here, not all; method: immunoSEQ multiplex PCR. The table lists 120,000 to 150,000 clones, about 87% of them singletons, with over 0.8% in the top ten. Input material: peripheral blood. These receptor sequences come from a woman in her fifties or sixties with acute or convalescent COVID-19. Each CDR3 is given with its conserved first and last residue. A D gene is named only where the DNA matches it firmly. Rows give clone size only sometimes, using once, few, many, or a class for an expanded clone.

abundance: few
d_gene: -
j_gene: TRBJ1-4
v_gene: TRBV5-6
CDR3nt: TGTGCCAGCAGCTTGTTAGATGAAAAACTGTTTTTT
CDR3aa: CASSLLDEKLFF

abundance: -
d_gene: TRBD1
j_gene: TRBJ1-2
v_gene: TRBV18
CDR3nt: TGTGCCAGCTCCGGACAGGGATCGGAAGGCTACACCTTC
CDR3aa: CASSGQGSEGYTF

abundance: -
d_gene: TRBD1
j_gene: TRBJ1-3
v_gene: TRBV5-1
CDR3nt: TGCGCCAGCAGCCTGACAGGGGGTGGAAACACCATATATTTT
CDR3aa: CASSLTGGGNTIYF

abundance: -
d_gene: TRBD1
j_gene: TRBJ1-5
v_gene: TRBV4-1
CDR3nt: TGCGCCAGCAGCCACAGGGGGCATAGCAATCAGCCCCAGCATTTT
CDR3aa: CASSHRGHSNQPQHF

abundance: -
d_gene: -
j_gene: TRBJ1-2
v_gene: TRBV5-6
CDR3nt: TGTGCCAGCAGCTTGGGGTCCAGGGGCGATGGGGGCTACACCTTC
CDR3aa: CASSLGSRGDGGYTF

abundance: -
d_gene: TRBD1
j_gene: TRBJ1-4
v_gene: TRBV25-1
CDR3nt: TGTGCCAGCAGTGAATATAGAGGGGGCAATGAAAAACTGTTTTTT
CDR3aa: CASSEYRGGNEKLFF

abundance: few
d_gene: -
j_gene: TRBJ1-6
v_gene: TRBV28
CDR3nt: TGTGCCAGCAGTTTACCCTATTCACCCCTCCACTTT
CDR3aa: CASSLPYSPLHF

abundance: -
d_gene: -
j_gene: TRBJ1-1
v_gene: TRBV5-1
CDR3nt: TGCGCCAGCAGCTTGGGCGGCAGCCAGAACACTGAAGCTTTCTTT
CDR3aa: CASSLGGSQNTEAFF

abundance: -
d_gene: TRBD1
j_gene: TRBJ2-1
v_gene: TRBV5-1
CDR3nt: TGCGCCAGCAGCTTCCGGGACAGCAACAATGAGCAGTTCTTC
CDR3aa: CASSFRDSNNEQFF

abundance: -
d_gene: TRBD1
j_gene: TRBJ2-7
v_gene: TRBV5-1
CDR3nt: TGCGCCAGCAGCTCCGTGGGGCAGGGGGTTTACGAGCAGTACTTC
CDR3aa: CASSSVGQGVYEQYF

abundance: -
d_gene: -
j_gene: TRBJ1-6
v_gene: TRBV30
CDR3nt: TGTGCCTGGAGTGTCAGGGGTGATTCACCCCTCCACTTT
CDR3aa: CAWSVRGDSPLHF

abundance: -
d_gene: TRBD1
j_gene: TRBJ1-2
v_gene: TRBV7-9
CDR3nt: TGTGCCAGCAGCTTAGGGGAAGACAGGGGGAATGGCTACACCTTC
CDR3aa: CASSLGEDRGNGYTF

abundance: -
d_gene: -
j_gene: TRBJ2-7
v_gene: TRBV18
CDR3nt: TGTGCCAGCTCGCACGAACGGGGTTACGAGCAGTACTTC
CDR3aa: CASSHERGYEQYF

abundance: -
d_gene: TRBD1
j_gene: TRBJ2-4
v_gene: TRBV5-1
CDR3nt: TGCGCCAGCAGCCCAAAGACAGGGGGTACGGACATTCAGTACTTC
CDR3aa: CASSPKTGGTDIQYF

abundance: -
d_gene: TRBD1
j_gene: TRBJ1-4
v_gene: TRBV5-1
CDR3nt: TGCGCCAGCAGCTTGGGAGAGGGGGCTGGGTCTAATGAAAAACTGTTTTTT
CDR3aa: CASSLGEGAGSNEKLFF

abundance: -
d_gene: -
j_gene: TRBJ2-7
v_gene: TRBV10-3
CDR3nt: TGTGCCATCAGTGAGGGAGGCTACGAGCAGTACTTC
CDR3aa: CAISEGGYEQYF

abundance: -
d_gene: TRBD2
j_gene: TRBJ2-5
v_gene: TRBV18
CDR3nt: TGTGCCAGCTCACTGACTAGCGGGAGGCGGGAAGAGACCCAGTACTTC
CDR3aa: CASSLTSGRREETQYF

abundance: -
d_gene: TRBD1
j_gene: TRBJ1-2
v_gene: TRBV27
CDR3nt: TGTGCCAGCAGAATCAGGGGGCGCGACGACGGCTACACCTTC
CDR3aa: CASRIRGRDDGYTF

abundance: -
d_gene: -
j_gene: TRBJ1-5
v_gene: TRBV2
CDR3nt: TGTGCCAGCAGTGCCCTCTACAATCAGCCCCAGCATTTT
CDR3aa: CASSALYNQPQHF

abundance: -
d_gene: -
j_gene: TRBJ1-2
v_gene: TRBV25-1
CDR3nt: TGTGCCAGCAGTAAATACGGAACAGGGAGCTATGGCTACACCTTC
CDR3aa: CASSKYGTGSYGYTF

abundance: -
d_gene: TRBD1
j_gene: TRBJ2-7
v_gene: TRBV19
CDR3nt: TGTGCCAGTAGTATATTCGAAGGGACAGGGAAATCCTACGAGCAGTACTTC
CDR3aa: CASSIFEGTGKSYEQYF

abundance: -
d_gene: -
j_gene: TRBJ1-3
v_gene: TRBV4-1
CDR3nt: TGCGCCAGCAGCCATGCAGGCTCCTCTGGAAACACCATATATTTT
CDR3aa: CASSHAGSSGNTIYF

abundance: few
d_gene: -
j_gene: TRBJ2-7
v_gene: TRBV12-3/TRBV12-4
CDR3nt: TGTGCCAGCAGTTTCGGAGACTACGAGCAGTACTTC
CDR3aa: CASSFGDYEQYF

abundance: -
d_gene: TRBD1
j_gene: TRBJ1-4
v_gene: TRBV5-4
CDR3nt: TGTGCCAGCAGCTTAGGGACAGGGAGGGAAAAACTGTTTTTT
CDR3aa: CASSLGTGREKLFF